This TCR beta chain is from a study of identical twins (dated by TCRdb to 2016 to 2018). With respect to the entire study: To test whether fetal clonotypes persist, the study used deep sequencing on TCR alpha and beta repertoires from monozygotic twins, unrelated adults of various ages, and cord blood. To rule out contamination, replicate twin experiments were performed at different times with different library preparation protocols. Study-wide conclusions, independent of this receptor: The excess sharing between twins in beta out-of-frame sequences was weaker because fewer shared sequences reduced the signal-to-noise ratio. Fewer insertions were carried by abundant cord blood beta clonotypes; a weaker similar trend was observed in young adult naive repertoires, while no such trend was observed in memory repertoires. Invariant T cells such as MAIT and iNKT could partly confound zero-insertion analyses, though diverse VJ usage argued against this for most clonotypes. Conclusions relied on cross-sectional statistical analysis, since the same donors could not be followed over many years. Out-of-frame TCR alpha sequences shared between twins showed an excess of low generation-probability sequences compared with coincidental sharing between unrelated individuals. Recombination models systematically underestimated out-of-frame TCR alpha sharing in monozygotic twins but agreed with sharing between unrelated individuals.

In its sample, this clonotype was seen a few times. Its antigen remains undetermined. Nothing much larger sits one base from this clone, and base qualities are not available. Receptor amplification or capture employed 5' RACE. Sequenced on an Illumina HiSeq 2000. Template switching added a universal primer binding site, and the final cDNA carried a unique molecular identifier that allowed TCR cDNA molecules to be counted accurately. First-strand cDNA for TCR alpha and beta chains was synthesized from specific primers in the conserved constant-segment region. To control for contamination, each cDNA library was double barcoded with a SMART-Mk sample barcode plus Illumina barcodes. Two successive PCR steps introduced TruSeq adapter sequences along with Illumina sample barcodes. The TCR alpha and beta cDNA libraries were sequenced on the Illumina HiSeq platform using custom primers. The study's own analysis went as follows. Raw reads were processed with MiGEC to extract unique molecular identifiers, and MiXCR was used to determine CDR3 positions. Recombination models were inferred per individual with the repgenHMM and IGoR tools using an EM algorithm. The tcR package in R was used for shared clonotype analysis, with sharing normalized by the product of cloneset sizes. Out-of-frame nonproductive sequences were analyzed to study raw recombination free of thymic and clonal selection effects. In TCRdb, the public reads were trimmed at Q25 with fastp and aligned with MiXCR, with productive beta chains retained. Merged by CDR3 protein, the rows form single entries marked with the most common genes and DNA. None of the V and J calls come from the authors' own analysis; TCRdb made them. The sample records fewer than 650,000 distinct CDR3 sequences, around 7.4% of which are singletons. The ten largest clones add up to 1.6% of the sample.

Every donor was a healthy Caucasian. Three pairs of female monozygotic twins, all aged about 18 to 30 years, made up the twin cohort. The RNA used for TCR libraries was isolated from peripheral blood mononuclear cells. The junction carries 3 bases between V and J, which are trimmed by 0 bases and 7 bases respectively. The CDR3 starts with the cysteine, ends with the phenylalanine, and has 11 residues. Only the CDR3 region is kept as DNA, spanning 33 bases read in frame from base 1. Taken from the germline V gene, the CDR1 and CDR2 loops are SQVTM and ANQGSEA. These records were also assigned to another study, of yellow fever vaccine responses in identical twins. The second source states: According to the authors, the vaccine-induced T cell response in identical twins seemed to be partly convergent and partly specific to each individual. In identical twins, the study followed T cell clones that responded to the vaccine with precision.

The sample consisted of PBMCs. The clonotype was recovered from a woman younger than 30 in good health. Recombination connected TRBV29-1 to TRBJ2-2; no D gene is confidently identified. The CDR3 region has the sequence CSVEDIGELFF. Read as DNA, the sequence is TGCAGCGTTGAAGATATCGGGGAGCTGTTTTTT.